The next 4 T cell receptor beta chains were all read from a single sample in a study of blood T cell repertoires in COVID-19. Here immunoSEQ multiplex PCR was the method, and the copy in TCRdb shows in-frame clones only, minus some. This sample yields about 92,000 clones, of which around 82% are seen a single time; roughly 8.4% belongs to the top ten. The sample was peripheral blood. These receptors came from a man over 45 who had recovered from COVID-19.

The chain employs TRBV5-8 and TRBJ2-3; 8 bases agree with TRBD1. Germline values: CDR1 SGHTS, CDR2 YDEGEE. The CDR3 totals 15 residues. With V trimmed by 4 bases and J by 3 bases, 7 bases remained unmatched. The CDR3 sequence: CASSQGTGFTDTQYF. The CDR3 DNA sequence: TGTGCCAGCAGCCAAGGGACAGGCTTTACAGATACGCAGTATTTT.

V gene TRBV7-9 combines with J gene TRBJ1-4; weak D call: TRBD1 (6 bases). V was trimmed by 3 bases and J by 3 bases, leaving 8 bases between them. The CDR3 is 14 amino acids. In germline, CDR1 is SEHNR, CDR2 FQNEAQ (reference sequence). The CDR3 sequence is CASSLGQANEKLFF. CDR3 DNA sequence: TGTGCCAGCAGCTTGGGACAAGCTAATGAAAAACTGTTTTTT.

The table lists this clone with a few counts. The J gene is TRBJ2-7, the V gene TRBV28, with 7 bases fitting TRBD1. Unmatched junction bases numbered 9, after V lost 8 bases and J lost 2 bases. Germline V gives CDR1 MDHEN, CDR2 SYDVKM. The CDR3 contains 14 residues. CDR3 amino acids: CASAYRGPPYEQYF. The CDR3 DNA reads as TGTGCCAGCGCATACAGGGGTCCCCCCTACGAGCAGTACTTC.

The CDR3 is CSVAEGPHNQPQHF. DNA for the CDR3: TGCAGCGTTGCCGAGGGTCCCCACAATCAGCCCCAGCATTTT. The V gene is TRBV29-1, the J gene TRBJ1-5; D ambiguous. The CDR3 covers 14 residues. Germline CDR1 SQVTM, CDR2 ANQGSEA. The germline V and J ends were trimmed by 4 bases and 3 bases, with 13 bases remaining between them.